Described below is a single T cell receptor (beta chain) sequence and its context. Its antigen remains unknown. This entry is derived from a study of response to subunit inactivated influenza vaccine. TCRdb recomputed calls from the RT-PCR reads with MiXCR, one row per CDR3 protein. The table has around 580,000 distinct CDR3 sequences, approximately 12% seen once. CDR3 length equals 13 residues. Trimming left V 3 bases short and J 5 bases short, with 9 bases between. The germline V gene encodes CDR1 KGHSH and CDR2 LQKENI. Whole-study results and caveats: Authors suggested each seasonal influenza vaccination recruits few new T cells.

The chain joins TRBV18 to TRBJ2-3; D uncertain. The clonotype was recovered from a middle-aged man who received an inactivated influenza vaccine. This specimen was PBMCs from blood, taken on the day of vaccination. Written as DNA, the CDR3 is TGTGCCAGCTCACCCCCACGGGTAGATACGCAGTATTTT. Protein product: CASSPPRVDTQYF.